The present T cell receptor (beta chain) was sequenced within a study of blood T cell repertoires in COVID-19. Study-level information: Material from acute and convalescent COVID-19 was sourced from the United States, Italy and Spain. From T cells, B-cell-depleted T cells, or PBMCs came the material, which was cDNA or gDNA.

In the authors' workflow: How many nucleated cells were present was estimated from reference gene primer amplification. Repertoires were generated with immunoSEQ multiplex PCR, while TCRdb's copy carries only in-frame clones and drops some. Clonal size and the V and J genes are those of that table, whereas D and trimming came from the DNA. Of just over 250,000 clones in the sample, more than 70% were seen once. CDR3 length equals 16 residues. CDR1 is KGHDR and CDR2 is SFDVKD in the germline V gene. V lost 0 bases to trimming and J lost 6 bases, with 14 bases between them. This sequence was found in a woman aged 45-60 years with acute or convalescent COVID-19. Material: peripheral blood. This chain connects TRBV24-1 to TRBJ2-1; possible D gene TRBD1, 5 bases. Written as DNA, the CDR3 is TGTGCCACCAGTGATTTGGATAGGGGATGGGGCAATGAGCAGTTCTTC. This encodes CATSDLDRGWGNEQFF.